This T cell receptor beta chain was sequenced during a study of blood T cell repertoires in COVID-19. One Seattle source followed patients from active infection through their disease course. Assay: immunoSEQ multiplex PCR; the TCRdb copy retains only in-frame clones and omits some. This table has more than 150,000 clones, roughly 81% appearing once. The specimen was peripheral blood. The receptor was derived from an elderly woman with COVID-19, enrolled during active disease.

CDR3 amino acids: CASSPYTATEAFF. Here the CDR3 DNA reads TGCGCCAGCAGCCCTTACACAGCCACTGAAGCTTTCTTT. This chain uses TRBV5-1 with TRBJ1-1; D remains unclear. Germline V gene sequence: CDR1 SGHRS, CDR2 YFSETQ. CDR3 length equals 13 residues. V lost 4 bases and J lost 4, with 11 bases in between.